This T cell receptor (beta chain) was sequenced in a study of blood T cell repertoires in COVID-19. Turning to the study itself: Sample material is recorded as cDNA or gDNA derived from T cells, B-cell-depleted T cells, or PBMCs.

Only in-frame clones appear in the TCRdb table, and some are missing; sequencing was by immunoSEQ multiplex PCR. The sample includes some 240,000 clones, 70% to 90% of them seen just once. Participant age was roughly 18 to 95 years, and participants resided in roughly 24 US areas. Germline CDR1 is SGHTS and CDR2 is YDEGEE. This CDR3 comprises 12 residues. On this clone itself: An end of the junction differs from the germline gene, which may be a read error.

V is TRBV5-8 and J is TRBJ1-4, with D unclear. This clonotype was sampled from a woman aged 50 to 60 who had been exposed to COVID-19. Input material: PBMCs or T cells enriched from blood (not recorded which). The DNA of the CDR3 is TGTGCCAGCAGTTTGGGTAGCGAAAAACTGTTTTTT. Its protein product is CASSLGSEKLFF.